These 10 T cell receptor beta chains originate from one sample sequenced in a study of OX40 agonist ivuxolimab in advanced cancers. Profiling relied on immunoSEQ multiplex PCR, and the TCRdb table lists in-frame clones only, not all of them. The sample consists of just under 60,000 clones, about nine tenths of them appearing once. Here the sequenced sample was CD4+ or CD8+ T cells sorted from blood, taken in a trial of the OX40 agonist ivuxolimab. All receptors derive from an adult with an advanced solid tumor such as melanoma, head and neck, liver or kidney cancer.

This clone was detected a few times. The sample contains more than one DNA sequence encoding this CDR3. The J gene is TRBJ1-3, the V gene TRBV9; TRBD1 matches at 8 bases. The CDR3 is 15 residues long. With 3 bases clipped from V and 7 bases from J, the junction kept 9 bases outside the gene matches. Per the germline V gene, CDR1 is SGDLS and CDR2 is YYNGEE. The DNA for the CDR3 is TGTGCCAGCAGCGGTGGACAGGGCATAGGGAACACCATATATTTT. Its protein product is CASSGGQGIGNTIYF.

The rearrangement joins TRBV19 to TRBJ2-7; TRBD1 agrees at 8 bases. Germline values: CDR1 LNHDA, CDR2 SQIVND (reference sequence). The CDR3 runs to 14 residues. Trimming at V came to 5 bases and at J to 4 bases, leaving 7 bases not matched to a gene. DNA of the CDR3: TGTGCCAGTAGTGGCCGGGACAGGAATTACGAGCAGTACTTC. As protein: CASSGRDRNYEQYF.

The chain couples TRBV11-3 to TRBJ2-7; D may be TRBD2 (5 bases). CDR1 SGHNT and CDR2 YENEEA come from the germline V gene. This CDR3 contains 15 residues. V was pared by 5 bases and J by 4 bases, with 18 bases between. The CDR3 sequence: CASSLGSSAPYEQYF. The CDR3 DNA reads TGTGCCAGCAGCCTTGGGAGTAGCGCGCCTTACGAGCAGTACTTC.

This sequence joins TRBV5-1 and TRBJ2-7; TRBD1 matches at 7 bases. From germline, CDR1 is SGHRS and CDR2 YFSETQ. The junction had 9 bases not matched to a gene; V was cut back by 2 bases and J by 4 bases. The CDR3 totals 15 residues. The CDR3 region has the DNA TGCGCCAGCAGCTTTAGCAGGGGGAGCTTTTACGAGCAGTACTTC. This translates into CASSFSRGSFYEQYF.

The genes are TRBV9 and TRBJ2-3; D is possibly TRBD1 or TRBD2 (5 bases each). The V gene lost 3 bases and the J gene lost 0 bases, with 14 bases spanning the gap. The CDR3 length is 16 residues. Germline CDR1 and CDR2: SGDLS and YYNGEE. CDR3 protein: CASSAGTLGSTDTQYF. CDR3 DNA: TGTGCCAGCAGCGCGGGGACGTTGGGTAGCACAGATACGCAGTATTTT.

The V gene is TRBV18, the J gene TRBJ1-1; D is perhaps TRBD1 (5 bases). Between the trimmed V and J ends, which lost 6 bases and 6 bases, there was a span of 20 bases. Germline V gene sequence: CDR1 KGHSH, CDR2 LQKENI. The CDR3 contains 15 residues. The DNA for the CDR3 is TGTGCCAGCTCGCGACCACACCAGGGACTAGCTGAAGCTTTCTTT. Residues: CASSRPHQGLAEAFF.

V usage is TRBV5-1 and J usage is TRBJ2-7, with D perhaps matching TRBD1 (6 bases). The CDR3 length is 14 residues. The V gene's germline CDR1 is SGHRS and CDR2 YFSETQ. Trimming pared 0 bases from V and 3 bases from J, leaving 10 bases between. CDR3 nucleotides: TGCGCCAGCAGCTTGGGCACAGGGCACTACGAGCAGTACTTC. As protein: CASSLGTGHYEQYF.

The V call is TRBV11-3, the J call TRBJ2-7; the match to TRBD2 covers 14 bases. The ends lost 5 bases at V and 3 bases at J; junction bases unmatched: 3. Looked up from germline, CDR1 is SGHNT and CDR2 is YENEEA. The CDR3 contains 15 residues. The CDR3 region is CASSTTSGRVYEQYF. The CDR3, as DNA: TGTGCCAGCAGCACGACTAGCGGGAGGGTCTACGAGCAGTACTTC. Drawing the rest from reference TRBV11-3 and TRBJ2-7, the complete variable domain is EAGVVQSPRYKIIEKKQPVAFWCNPISGHNTLYWYLQNLGQGPELLIRYENEEAVDDSQLPKDRFSAERLKGVDSTLKIQPAELGDSAVYLCASSTTSGRVYEQYFGPGTRLTVT.

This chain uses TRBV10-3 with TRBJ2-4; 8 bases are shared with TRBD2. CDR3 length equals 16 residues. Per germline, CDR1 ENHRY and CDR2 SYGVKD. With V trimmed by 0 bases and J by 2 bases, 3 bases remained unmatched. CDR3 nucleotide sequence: TGTGCCATCAGTGAGTCTCGGGAGGGCCCCAAAAACATTCAGTACTTC. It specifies CAISESREGPKNIQYF.

The CDR3 DNA sequence: TGCGCCAGCAGCCAACATATGGGTGCCTACGAGCAGTACTTC. Translation: CASSQHMGAYEQYF. The chain carries TRBV4-3 and TRBJ2-7, with D hard to call. Germline V CDR1 and CDR2: LGHNA, YSLEER. Trimming stripped 2 bases from V and 2 bases from J, with 10 bases between. The CDR3 totals 14 residues.